Listed below are T cell receptor beta chains from one sample, sequenced in a study of T cell responses to AZD1222 COVID-19 vaccine. Clones were sequenced by immunoSEQ multiplex PCR, and TCRdb holds only the in-frame ones, with some missing. The sample records 70,000 to 95,000 clones, around nine tenths being singletons. The source material was peripheral blood, sampled on day 0 of MenACWY control vaccination. Receptor source: an adult in good health. Each CDR3 is given with its conserved first and last residue. The D gene is left open where the match is weak. For some rows the clone size is stated as once, few or many, or as a class when expanded; others skip it.

d_gene,v_gene,j_gene,abundance,CDR3nt,CDR3aa
TRBD1,TRBV7-6,TRBJ2-7,NA,TGTGCCAGCAGCTCAGGGGGCCATCCGAGCTACGAGCAGTACTTC,CASSSGGHPSYEQYF
TRBD1,TRBV24-1,TRBJ1-2,NA,TGTGCCACCAGTGGACAGGGAAACTATGGCTACACCTTC,CATSGQGNYGYTF
TRBD2,TRBV7-2,TRBJ2-2,NA,TGTGCCAGCAGCTTCCTTGCGGGGGGGACCGGGGAGCTGTTTTTT,CASSFLAGGTGELFF
NA,TRBV4-3,TRBJ1-2,NA,TGCGCCAGCAGCCAGATAAGACTGGACACAGGCTATGGCTACACCTTC,CASSQIRLDTGYGYTF
NA,TRBV27,TRBJ2-3,NA,TGTGCCAGCACGACTCTGGGGGGCCAAGATACGCAGTATTTT,CASTTLGGQDTQYF
NA,TRBV6-5,TRBJ2-4,NA,TGTGCCAGCAGCGTAACAGGGATCAAAAACATTCAGTACTTC,CASSVTGIKNIQYF
TRBD2,TRBV24-1,TRBJ2-1,NA,TGTGCCACCAGTGTCCCTAGCGGGGGTGGGTCCTACAATGAGCAGTTCTTC,CATSVPSGGGSYNEQFF
TRBD2,TRBV5-1,TRBJ2-1,NA,TGCGCCAGCGGTAGCGGGGGGGCCGGGGACGGGCAGTTCTTC,CASGSGGAGDGQFF
NA,TRBV5-1,TRBJ1-5,NA,TGCGCCAGCAGCTCAGGGTTGGATAGCAATCAGCCCCAGCATTTT,CASSSGLDSNQPQHF
NA,TRBV9,TRBJ2-1,NA,TGTGCCAGCAGCGGACTCTCAACTTGGAGCTCCTACAATGAGCAGTTCTTC,CASSGLSTWSSYNEQFF
TRBD1,TRBV4-2,TRBJ1-2,NA,TGTGCCAGCAGCCAAGAATTTACAGGGGTGGGTGGCTACACCTTC,CASSQEFTGVGGYTF
NA,TRBV28,TRBJ1-5,NA,TGTGCCAGCAGTCCAATTCAGGCGGTCAGCAATCAGCCCCAGCATTTT,CASSPIQAVSNQPQHF
NA,TRBV11-3,TRBJ1-6,NA,TGTGCCAGCAGCTTAGATCAGGCTTCACCCCTCCACTTT,CASSLDQASPLHF
NA,TRBV20-1,TRBJ1-2,NA,TGCAGTGGGTTGGTGGACTATGGCTACACCTTC,CSGLVDYGYTF
TRBD1,TRBV5-1,TRBJ1-3,NA,TGCGCCAGCAGACGGACAGGCTCTGGAAACACCATATATTTT,CASRRTGSGNTIYF
TRBD2,TRBV30,TRBJ2-5,NA,TGTGCCTGGACCCCCCTCGGACTAGCGGGGGTAGAGACCCAGTACTTC,CAWTPLGLAGVETQYF
NA,TRBV6-5,TRBJ2-2,once,TGTGCCAGCAGCATAGACAGCGCGAACACCGGGGAGCTGTTTTTT,CASSIDSANTGELFF
NA,TRBV6-5,TRBJ1-5,once,TGTGCCAGCTTGGAAGGGAGTCAGCCCCAGCATTTT,CASLEGSQPQHF
NA,TRBV7-2,TRBJ1-4,few,TGTGCCAGCAGCTTGACACAGGGATCAACTAATGAAAAACTGTTTTTT,CASSLTQGSTNEKLFF
NA,TRBV19,TRBJ2-7,NA,TGTGCCAGTAGTATCTCATCCGGGTCCTACGAGCAGTACTTC,CASSISSGSYEQYF
NA,TRBV20-1,TRBJ2-2,NA,TGCAGTGCTGTATCTAACGGGGAGCTGTTTTTT,CSAVSNGELFF
NA,TRBV15,TRBJ1-1,NA,TGTGCCACCAGCAGAGAAAGCTCTACCACTGAAGCTTTCTTT,CATSRESSTTEAFF
NA,TRBV5-4,TRBJ2-3,NA,TGTGCCAGCAGCTTGACAGACATGACAGATACGCAGTATTTT,CASSLTDMTDTQYF
NA,TRBV6-5,TRBJ2-2,once,TGTGCCAGCAGTTACTCCCGCGGAAACACCGGGGAGCTGTTTTTT,CASSYSRGNTGELFF
TRBD1,TRBV12-3/TRBV12-4,TRBJ1-6,NA,TGTGCCAGCAGTAACAGGGGGGGCTCACCCCTCCACTTT,CASSNRGGSPLHF
TRBD1,TRBV13,TRBJ2-2,NA,TGTGCCAGCAGGGAGGCCGGGACAGGGGCCACCGGGGAGCTGTTTTTT,CASREAGTGATGELFF
NA,TRBV5-8,TRBJ1-2,NA,TGTGCCAGCAGCTTGCGAAGGTTGCGCGTTGGCTACACCTTC,CASSLRRLRVGYTF
TRBD1,TRBV27,TRBJ2-2,NA,TGTGCCAGCGGGAGACAGGGGGCTTGGGGCGGGGAGCTGTTTTTT,CASGRQGAWGGELFF
NA,TRBV4-3,TRBJ2-7,NA,TGCGCCAGCAGCACTAGCCGGACAGGACCCTACGAGCAGTACTTC,CASSTSRTGPYEQYF
NA,TRBV5-1,TRBJ1-3,NA,TGCGCCAGCAGCTTGGACGGGGGATCAGGAAACACCATATATTTT,CASSLDGGSGNTIYF
NA,TRBV14,TRBJ2-7,NA,TGTGCCAGCAGCCAAGGGATAGGTCCCTACGAGCAGTACTTC,CASSQGIGPYEQYF
NA,TRBV7-9,TRBJ1-4,NA,TGTGCCAGCAGCCCCGGCGGGGGAGGTGAAAAACTGTTTTTT,CASSPGGGGEKLFF
TRBD2,TRBV6-5,TRBJ2-1,NA,TGTGCCAGCAGTTACGTCGGGGGGGCCCACAATGAGCAGTTCTTC,CASSYVGGAHNEQFF
TRBD1,TRBV4-3,TRBJ1-1,once,TGCGCCAGCAGCCAAACCCCGGGACAGACTTTCTTT,CASSQTPGQTFF
NA,TRBV4-3,TRBJ2-2,NA,TGCGCCAGCAGCCAAGAATTGTGGGTAGCCTCGAACACCGGGGAGCTGTTTTTT,CASSQELWVASNTGELFF
NA,TRBV4-3,TRBJ1-4,NA,TGCGCCAGCAGCCAAGATTTGGGGTTGTGGGAAAAACTGTTTTTT,CASSQDLGLWEKLFF
NA,TRBV28,TRBJ2-2,NA,TGTGCCAGCAGTTCAGGGATGAACACCGGGGAGCTGTTTTTT,CASSSGMNTGELFF
NA,TRBV9,TRBJ2-5,once,TGTGCCAGCAGCGTGGGGGTGGGTTCAGAGACCCAGTACTTC,CASSVGVGSETQYF
NA,TRBV9,TRBJ2-3,NA,TGTGCCAGCAGCGTAGGCGGTGACACAGATACGCAGTATTTT,CASSVGGDTDTQYF
NA,TRBV6-4,TRBJ1-2,few,TGTGCCAGCAGTGCCGAACAGGGATTCTATGGCTACACCTTC,CASSAEQGFYGYTF
NA,TRBV5-6,TRBJ2-7,NA,TGTGCCAGCAGCCCAATAGGGCGCCCCTACGAGCAGTACTTC,CASSPIGRPYEQYF
TRBD1,TRBV19,TRBJ1-2,NA,TGTGCCAGTAGGTATTCGGACAGGGGGAACCCAGAATATGATGGCTACACCTTC,CASRYSDRGNPEYDGYTF
NA,TRBV7-2,TRBJ1-6,NA,TGTGCCAGCAGCTTAACGAACGGACTGACACTCCTAGAATCACCCCTCCACTTT,CASSLTNGLTLLESPLHF
NA,TRBV19,TRBJ1-2,once,TGTGCCAGTAGAACAGGGATGGCTAACTATGGCTACACCTTC,CASRTGMANYGYTF
NA,TRBV6-2/TRBV6-3,TRBJ1-1,NA,TGTGCCAGCAGTTCGACAGGAGGTATTGAAGCTTTCTTT,CASSSTGGIEAFF
NA,TRBV7-2,TRBJ1-4,NA,TGTGCCAGCAGCTCCAGTGGGCAGATCGGTGAAAAACTGTTTTTT,CASSSSGQIGEKLFF
NA,TRBV5-6,TRBJ2-7,NA,TGTGCCAGCAGCGGGGCCCAGGGGTTTTCCTACGAGCAGTACTTC,CASSGAQGFSYEQYF
TRBD1,TRBV30,TRBJ1-1,NA,TGTGCCTGGAGTCTAAAGGGGACAGGGGGTAACACTGAAGCTTTCTTT,CAWSLKGTGGNTEAFF
NA,TRBV28,TRBJ1-5,NA,TGTGCCAGCCAAGACCAAGACCGACTAGTAAGGTGGCCCCAGCATTTT,CASQDQDRLVRWPQHF